This T cell receptor beta chain is from a study of identical twins. Unique molecular identifiers were present on the cDNA, which also gained a universal primer site by template switching. TCRdb independently ran MiXCR on the 5' RACE reads; one entry per CDR3 protein. The sample consists of nearly 650,000 distinct CDR3 sequences, about 7.1% of them appearing once. The same specimen was also included in a second study, on yellow fever vaccine responses in identical twins.

The source is a woman under 30 in good health. Source material: PBMCs.

The CDR3 DNA reads TGTGCCAGCAGCATTAGGAATACGCAGTATTTT. Protein: CASSIRNTQYF. The V gene is TRBV2, the J gene TRBJ2-3; no firm D call. Germline V gene data show CDR1 as SNHLY and CDR2 as FYNNEI. Trimming shortened V by 6 bases and J by 7 bases, and 8 bases separated the two germline ends. The CDR3 has 11 residues.